The 9 T cell receptor beta chains below were found in one sample sequenced in a study of Graves' ophthalmopathy and Graves' hyperthyroidism. Beta-chain TCR CDR3 regions were amplified from RNA transcripts. After a first-round RT-PCR with HTBI primers, a second-round multiplex PCR was run. From the multiplex PCR reads, TCRdb called clonotypes with MiXCR, one entry per CDR3 protein. The sample yields a few hundred thousand distinct CDR3 sequences, approximately 20% seen once. The sequenced sample was peripheral blood. These TCRs come from a woman younger than 35 with Graves' ophthalmopathy.

This clonotype showed up many times. The chain carries TRBV18 and TRBJ1-1; 7 nucleotides match TRBD1. The CDR3 contains 15 residues. Trimming cost V 2 bases and J 0 bases; bases outside gene matches: 3. CDR1 and CDR2 from the germline V gene are KGHSH and LQKENI. The CDR3 DNA reads as TGTGCCAGCTCACCAAAGGGACAGATGAACACTGAAGCTTTCTTT. This codes for CASSPKGQMNTEAFF.

In its sample, this clonotype was seen many times. The chain links TRBV7-2 to TRBJ1-5; maybe TRBD1 (6 bases). The germline gives CDR1 SGHTA, CDR2 FQGNSA. This CDR3 has 15 amino acids. Trimming took off 3 bases at V and 6 bases at J, with 15 bases between the two ends. CDR3 DNA sequence: TGTGCCAGCAGCTTGCGGGGGCGGTGGGGTCAGCCCCAGCATTTT. It encodes CASSLRGRWGQPQHF.

This clonotype was observed a few times. The rearrangement joins TRBV11-2 to TRBJ1-5; 10 nucleotides line up with TRBD1. The CDR3 has 17 residues. V lost 0 bases and J lost 5; bases outside the gene matches: 7. CDR1 is SGHAT, CDR2 FQNNGV, per germline. The CDR3 DNA is TGTGCCAGCAGCTTAGATCGGGACAGGGGAGGACATCAGCCCCAGCATTTT. It encodes CASSLDRDRGGHQPQHF.

This clonotype was observed many times. The V call is TRBV3-1, the J call TRBJ2-5, with D perhaps TRBD1 (6 bases). Germline assignment: CDR1 LGHDT and CDR2 YNNKEL (reference sequence). CDR3 length: 15 amino acids. V lost 5 bases and J lost 2, with 15 bases in between. The chain's CDR3 is CASSLTGTLQETQYF. The CDR3 DNA sequence: TGTGCCAGCAGCTTAACAGGGACATTGCAAGAGACCCAGTACTTC.

This chain joins TRBV7-2 and TRBJ2-5; 7 nucleotides align to TRBD2. The CDR3 is 15 amino acids. CDR1 and CDR2 (germline): SGHTA, FQGNSA. V gave up 4 bases and J gave up 5 bases; unmatched junction bases: 10. The CDR3 loop is CASSSGGRERETQYF. CDR3 in DNA: TGTGCCAGCAGCTCTGGGGGGAGGGAGCGGGAGACCCAGTACTTC.

This clonotype has just one count. A read error may explain this, as a much larger clone is one base away. The V gene is TRBV27, the J gene TRBJ2-7, with D possibly matching TRBD2 (6 bases). CDR1 MNHEY and CDR2 SMNVEV come from the germline V gene (reference sequence). The CDR3 has 15 amino acids. V lost 5 bases and J 5 bases, leaving 19 bases between the germline ends. The CDR3 DNA sequence: TGTGCCAGCAGTAACACCGGGAGTCCCCCCCACGAGCAGTACTTC. It codes for CASSNTGSPPHEQYF.

This clonotype was observed at least ten times. The chain combines TRBV6-4 with TRBJ1-1; 12 nucleotides match TRBD1. The CDR3 runs 17 residues. CDR1 and CDR2 from the germline V gene are MRHNA and SNTAGT. The trim removed 2 bases at V and 0 bases at J, leaving 4 bases unmatched. CDR3 region: CASSDPGTGGLNTEAFF. CDR3 bases: TGTGCCAGCAGTGACCCCGGGACAGGGGGCCTGAACACTGAAGCTTTCTTT.

The chain combines TRBV6-7 with TRBJ1-5, with D possibly matching TRBD1 (5 bases). TRBV6-7 has ORF status, its function being uncertain. This CDR3 has 15 amino acids. V shed 8 bases and J shed 0 bases, with 14 bases lying between them. The CDR3 spells CASSGKGYSNQPQHF. The CDR3 region has the DNA TGTGCCAGCTCGGGGAAGGGGTATAGCAATCAGCCCCAGCATTTT.

This clonotype was seen at least ten times. This rearrangement joins TRBV28 to TRBJ2-7; D ambiguous. The CDR3 has 13 amino acids. Germline CDR1 and CDR2: MDHEN and SYDVKM. Trimming pared 3 bases from V and 3 bases from J, leaving 9 bases between. In DNA form, the CDR3 reads TGTGCCAGCAGTTTGCTGGGCCGCTACGAGCAGTACTTC. Translating gives CASSLLGRYEQYF.